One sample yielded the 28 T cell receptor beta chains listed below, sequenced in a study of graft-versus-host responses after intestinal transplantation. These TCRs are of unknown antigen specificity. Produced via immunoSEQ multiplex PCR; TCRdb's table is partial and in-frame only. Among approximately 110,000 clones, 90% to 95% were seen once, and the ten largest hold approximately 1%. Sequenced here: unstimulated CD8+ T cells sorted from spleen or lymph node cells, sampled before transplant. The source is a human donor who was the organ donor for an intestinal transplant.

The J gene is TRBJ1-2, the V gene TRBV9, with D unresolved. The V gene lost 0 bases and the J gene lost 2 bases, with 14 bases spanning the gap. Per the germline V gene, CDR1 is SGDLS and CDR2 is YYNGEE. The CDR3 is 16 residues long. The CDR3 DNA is TGTGCCAGCAGCGTAGCCCCAAGGGCGGAAAACTATGGCTACACCTTC. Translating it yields CASSVAPRAENYGYTF.

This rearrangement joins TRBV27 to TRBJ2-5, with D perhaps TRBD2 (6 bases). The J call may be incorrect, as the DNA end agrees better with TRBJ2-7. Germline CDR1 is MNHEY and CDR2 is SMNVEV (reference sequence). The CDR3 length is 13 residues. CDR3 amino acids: CASSLGRGYEQYF. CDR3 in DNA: TGTGCCAGCAGTTTGGGGCGGGGCTACGAGCAGTACTTC.

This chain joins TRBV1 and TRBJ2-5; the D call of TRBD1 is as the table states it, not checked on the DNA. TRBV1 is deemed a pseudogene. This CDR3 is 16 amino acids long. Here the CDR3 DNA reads TGCACCAGCAGCCGCCACCAGACAGGCACCCAAGAGACCCAGTACTTC. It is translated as CTSSRHQTGTQETQYF.

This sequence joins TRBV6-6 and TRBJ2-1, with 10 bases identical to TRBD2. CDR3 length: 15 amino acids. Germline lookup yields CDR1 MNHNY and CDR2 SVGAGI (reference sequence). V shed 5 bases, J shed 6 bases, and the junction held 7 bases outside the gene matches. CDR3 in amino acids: CASSPLQREGNEQFF. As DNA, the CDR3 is TGTGCCAGCAGTCCCCTCCAGCGGGAGGGCAATGAGCAGTTCTTC.

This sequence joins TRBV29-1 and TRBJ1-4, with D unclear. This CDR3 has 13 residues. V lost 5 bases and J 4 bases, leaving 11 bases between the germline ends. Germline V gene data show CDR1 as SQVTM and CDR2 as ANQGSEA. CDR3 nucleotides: TGCAGCGTTCTCGGGCCGAGTAATGAAAAACTGTTTTTT. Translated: CSVLGPSNEKLFF. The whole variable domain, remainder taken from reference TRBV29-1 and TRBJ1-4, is SAVISQKPSRDICQRGTSLTIQCQVDSQVTMMFWYRQQPGQSLTLIATANQGSEATYESGFVIDKFPISRPNLTFSTLTVSNMSPEDSSIYLCSVLGPSNEKLFFGSGTQLSVL.

CDR3 coding DNA: TGTGCCAGTAAAGAGGACTTCTCCTCCTACGAGCAGTACTTC. This codes for CASKEDFSSYEQYF. The chain carries TRBV27 and TRBJ2-7; perhaps TRBD2 as D (5 bases). Germline loops: CDR1 MNHEY, CDR2 SMNVEV (reference sequence). Trimming cost V 9 bases and J 0 bases, with 15 bases left between them. The CDR3 consists of 14 residues.

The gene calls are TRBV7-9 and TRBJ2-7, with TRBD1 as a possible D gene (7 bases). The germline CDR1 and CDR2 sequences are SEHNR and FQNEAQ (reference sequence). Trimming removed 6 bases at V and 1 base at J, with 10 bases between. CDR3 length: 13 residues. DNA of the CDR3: TGTGCCAGCAGGGAGGGACAGTCCTACGAGCAGTACTTC. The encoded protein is CASREGQSYEQYF. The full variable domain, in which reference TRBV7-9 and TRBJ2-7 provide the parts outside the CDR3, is DTGVSQNPRHKITKRGQNVTFRCDPISEHNRLYWYRQTLGQGPEFLTYFQNEAQLEKSRLLSDRFSAERPKGSFSTLEIQRTEQGDSAMYLCASREGQSYEQYFGPGTRLTVT.

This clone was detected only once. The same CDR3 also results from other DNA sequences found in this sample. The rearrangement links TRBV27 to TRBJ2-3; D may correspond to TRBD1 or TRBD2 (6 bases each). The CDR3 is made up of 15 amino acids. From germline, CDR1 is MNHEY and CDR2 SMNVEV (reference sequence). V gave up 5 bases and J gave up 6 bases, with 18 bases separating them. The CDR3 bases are TGTGCCAGCAGTCAGGGGCAGCTGGCGGGGGATACGCAGTATTTT. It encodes CASSQGQLAGDTQYF.

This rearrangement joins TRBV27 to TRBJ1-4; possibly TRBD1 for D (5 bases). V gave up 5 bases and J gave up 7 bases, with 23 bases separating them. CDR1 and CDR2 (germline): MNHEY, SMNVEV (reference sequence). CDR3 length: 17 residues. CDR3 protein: CASSPYTPRRVGEKLFF. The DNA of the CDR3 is TGTGCCAGCAGTCCCTATACCCCCCGCAGGGTGGGTGAAAAACTGTTTTTT.

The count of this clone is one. The DNA for the CDR3 is TGTGCCAGCAGCTGGGGACTAGCGGGAAACGAGCAGTACTTC. Translated, it gives CASSWGLAGNEQYF. J is TRBJ2-7 and V is TRBV5-6; 13 bases agree with TRBD2. V gave up 3 bases and J gave up 5 bases; unmatched junction bases: 2. Looked up from germline, CDR1 is SGHDT and CDR2 is YYEEEE. The CDR3 extends over 14 amino acids.

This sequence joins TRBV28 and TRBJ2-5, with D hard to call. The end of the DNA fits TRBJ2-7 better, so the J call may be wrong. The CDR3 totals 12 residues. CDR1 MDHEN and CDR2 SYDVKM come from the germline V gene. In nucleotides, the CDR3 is TGTGCCAGCAGTCCTCTTCCCTACGAGCAGTACTTC. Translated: CASSPLPYEQYF.

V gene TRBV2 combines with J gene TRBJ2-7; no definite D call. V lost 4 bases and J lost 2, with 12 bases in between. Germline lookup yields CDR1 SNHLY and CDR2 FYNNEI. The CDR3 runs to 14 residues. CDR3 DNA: TGTGCCAGCAGTGGGCGTCGGCGCCCCTACGAGCAGTACTTC. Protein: CASSGRRRPYEQYF.

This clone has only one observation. In DNA, the CDR3 is TGCGCCAGCAGCCAAGATTGGCTGGAGGGTCTCTACAATGAGCAGTTCTTC. As protein: CASSQDWLEGLYNEQFF. The gene calls are TRBV4-1 and TRBJ2-1; a weak D match, TRBD2 (6 bases). Trimming pared 0 bases from V and 3 bases from J, leaving 15 bases between. The CDR3 consists of 17 residues. Germline CDR1 reads MGHRA; CDR2 reads YSYEKL.

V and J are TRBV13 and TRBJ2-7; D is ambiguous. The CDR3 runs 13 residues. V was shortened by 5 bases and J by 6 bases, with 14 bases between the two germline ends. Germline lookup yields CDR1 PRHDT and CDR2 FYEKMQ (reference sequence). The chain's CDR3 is CASSHPKGSEQYF. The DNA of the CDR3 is TGTGCCAGCAGCCACCCGAAGGGAAGCGAGCAGTACTTC. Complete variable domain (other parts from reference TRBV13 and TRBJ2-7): AAGVIQSPRHLIKEKRETATLKCYPIPRHDTVYWYQQGPGQDPQFLISFYEKMQSDKGSIPDRFSAQQFSDYHSELNMSSLELGDSALYFCASSHPKGSEQYFGPGTRLTVT.

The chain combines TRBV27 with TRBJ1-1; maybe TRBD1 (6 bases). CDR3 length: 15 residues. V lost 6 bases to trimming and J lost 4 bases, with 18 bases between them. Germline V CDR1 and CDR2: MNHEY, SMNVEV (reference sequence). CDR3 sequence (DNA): TGTGCCAGCAGCCTCTTGGGGGGGCTCGGCACTGAAGCTTTCTTT. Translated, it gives CASSLLGGLGTEAFF.

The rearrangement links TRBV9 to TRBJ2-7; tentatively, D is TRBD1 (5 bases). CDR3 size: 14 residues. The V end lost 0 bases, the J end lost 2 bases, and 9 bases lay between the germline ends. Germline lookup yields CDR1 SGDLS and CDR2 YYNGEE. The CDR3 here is CASSVDLGAYEQYF. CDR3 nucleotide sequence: TGTGCCAGCAGCGTAGACCTAGGGGCCTACGAGCAGTACTTC.

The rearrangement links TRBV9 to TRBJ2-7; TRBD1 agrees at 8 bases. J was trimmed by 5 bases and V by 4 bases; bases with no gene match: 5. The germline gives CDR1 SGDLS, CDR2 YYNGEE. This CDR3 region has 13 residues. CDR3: CASSPEDRDEQYF. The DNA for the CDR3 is TGTGCCAGCAGCCCTGAGGACAGGGACGAGCAGTACTTC.

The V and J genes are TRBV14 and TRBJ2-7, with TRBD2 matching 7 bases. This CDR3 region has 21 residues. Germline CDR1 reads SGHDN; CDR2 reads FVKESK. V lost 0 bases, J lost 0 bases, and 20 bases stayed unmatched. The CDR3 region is CASSQELRGLPDELSSYEQYF. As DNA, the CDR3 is TGTGCCAGCAGCCAAGAGTTAAGGGGACTACCCGATGAACTCAGCTCCTACGAGCAGTACTTC.

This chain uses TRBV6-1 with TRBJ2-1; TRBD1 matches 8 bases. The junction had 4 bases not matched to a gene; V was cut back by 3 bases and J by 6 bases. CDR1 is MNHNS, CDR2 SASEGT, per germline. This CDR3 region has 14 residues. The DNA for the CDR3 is TGTGCCAGCAGTGAGACAGGGGTGGGCAATGAGCAGTTCTTC. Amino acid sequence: CASSETGVGNEQFF.

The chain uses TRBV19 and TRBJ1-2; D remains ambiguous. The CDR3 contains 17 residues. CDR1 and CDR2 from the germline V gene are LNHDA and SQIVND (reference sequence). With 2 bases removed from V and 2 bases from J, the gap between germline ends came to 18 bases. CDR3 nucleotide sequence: TGTGCCAGTAGTATAAACGGCTTGGGCCGGGTGAACTATGGCTACACCTTC. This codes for CASSINGLGRVNYGYTF.

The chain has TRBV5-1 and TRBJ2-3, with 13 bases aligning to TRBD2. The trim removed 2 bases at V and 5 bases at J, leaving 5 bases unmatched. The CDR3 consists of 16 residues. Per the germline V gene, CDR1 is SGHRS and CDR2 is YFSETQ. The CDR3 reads CASSFGLAGDGDTQYF. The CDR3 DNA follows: TGCGCCAGCAGCTTCGGACTAGCGGGAGATGGAGATACGCAGTATTTT.

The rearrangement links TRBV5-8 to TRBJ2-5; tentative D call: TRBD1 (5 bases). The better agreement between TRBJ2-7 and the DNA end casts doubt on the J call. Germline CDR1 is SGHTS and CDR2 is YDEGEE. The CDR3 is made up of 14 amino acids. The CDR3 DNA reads TGTGCCAGCAGTATACAGGAGTTCTCCTACGAGCAGTACTTC. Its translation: CASSIQEFSYEQYF.

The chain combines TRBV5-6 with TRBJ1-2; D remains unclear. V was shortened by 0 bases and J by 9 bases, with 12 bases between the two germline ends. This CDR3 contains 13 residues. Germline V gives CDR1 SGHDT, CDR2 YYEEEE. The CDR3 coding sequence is TGTGCCAGCAGCTTGGAAGGCCAAGAAAGCTACACCTTC. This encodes CASSLEGQESYTF.

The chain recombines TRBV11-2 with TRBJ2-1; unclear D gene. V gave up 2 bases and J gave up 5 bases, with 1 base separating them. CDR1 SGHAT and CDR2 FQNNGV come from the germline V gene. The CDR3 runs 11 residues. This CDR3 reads CASSLHNEQFF. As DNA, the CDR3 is TGTGCCAGCAGCTTACACAATGAGCAGTTCTTC.

The CDR3 DNA reads as TGTGCCAGCAGTTTTAGGTTCCTCCACGGGGGCTACACCTTC. Translated, it gives CASSFRFLHGGYTF. This chain links TRBV28 with TRBJ1-2; the D is unclear. V was cut by 3 bases and J by 8 bases, with 16 bases left in between. This CDR3 has 14 residues. The germline CDR1 and CDR2 sequences are MDHEN and SYDVKM.

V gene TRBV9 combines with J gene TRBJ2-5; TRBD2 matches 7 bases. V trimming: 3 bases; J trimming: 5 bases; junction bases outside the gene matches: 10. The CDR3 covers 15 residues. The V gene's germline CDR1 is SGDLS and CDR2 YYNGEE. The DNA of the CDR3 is TGTGCCAGCAGCGACCCCGGGGCGGGAGAGGAGACCCAGTACTTC. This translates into CASSDPGAGEETQYF. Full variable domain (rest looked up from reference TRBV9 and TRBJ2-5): DSGVTQTPKHLITATGQRVTLRCSPRSGDLSVYWYQQSLDQGLQFLIQYYNGEERAKGNILERFSAQQFPDLHSELNLSSLELGDSALYFCASSDPGAGEETQYFGPGTRLLVL.

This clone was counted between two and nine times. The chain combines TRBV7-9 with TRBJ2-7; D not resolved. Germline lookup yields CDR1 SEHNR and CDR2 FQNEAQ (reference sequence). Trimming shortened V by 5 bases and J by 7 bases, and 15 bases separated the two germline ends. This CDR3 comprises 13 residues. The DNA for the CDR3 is TGTGCCAGCAGCCAGGACCGAACGCGGGAGCAGTACTTC. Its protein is CASSQDRTREQYF.

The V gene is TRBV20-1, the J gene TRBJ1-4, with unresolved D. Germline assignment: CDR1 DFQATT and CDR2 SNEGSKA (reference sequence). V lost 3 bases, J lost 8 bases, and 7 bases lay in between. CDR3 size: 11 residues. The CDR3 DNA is TGCAGTGCTAGGATAACGGAAAAACTGTTTTTT. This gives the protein CSARITEKLFF.